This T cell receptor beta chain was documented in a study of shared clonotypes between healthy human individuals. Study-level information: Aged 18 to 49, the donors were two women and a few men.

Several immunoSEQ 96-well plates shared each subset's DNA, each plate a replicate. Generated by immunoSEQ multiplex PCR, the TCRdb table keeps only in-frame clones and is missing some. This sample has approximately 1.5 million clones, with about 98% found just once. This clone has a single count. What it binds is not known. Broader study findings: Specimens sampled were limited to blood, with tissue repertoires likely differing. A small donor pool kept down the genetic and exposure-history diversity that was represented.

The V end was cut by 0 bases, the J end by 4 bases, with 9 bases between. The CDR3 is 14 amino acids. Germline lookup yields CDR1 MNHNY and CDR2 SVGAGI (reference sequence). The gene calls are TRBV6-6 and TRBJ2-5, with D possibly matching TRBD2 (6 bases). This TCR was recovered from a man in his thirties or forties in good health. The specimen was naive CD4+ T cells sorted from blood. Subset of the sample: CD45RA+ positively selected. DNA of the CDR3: TGTGCCAGCAGTTACTCAGGGGACTTAGAGACCCAGTACTTC. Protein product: CASSYSGDLETQYF.